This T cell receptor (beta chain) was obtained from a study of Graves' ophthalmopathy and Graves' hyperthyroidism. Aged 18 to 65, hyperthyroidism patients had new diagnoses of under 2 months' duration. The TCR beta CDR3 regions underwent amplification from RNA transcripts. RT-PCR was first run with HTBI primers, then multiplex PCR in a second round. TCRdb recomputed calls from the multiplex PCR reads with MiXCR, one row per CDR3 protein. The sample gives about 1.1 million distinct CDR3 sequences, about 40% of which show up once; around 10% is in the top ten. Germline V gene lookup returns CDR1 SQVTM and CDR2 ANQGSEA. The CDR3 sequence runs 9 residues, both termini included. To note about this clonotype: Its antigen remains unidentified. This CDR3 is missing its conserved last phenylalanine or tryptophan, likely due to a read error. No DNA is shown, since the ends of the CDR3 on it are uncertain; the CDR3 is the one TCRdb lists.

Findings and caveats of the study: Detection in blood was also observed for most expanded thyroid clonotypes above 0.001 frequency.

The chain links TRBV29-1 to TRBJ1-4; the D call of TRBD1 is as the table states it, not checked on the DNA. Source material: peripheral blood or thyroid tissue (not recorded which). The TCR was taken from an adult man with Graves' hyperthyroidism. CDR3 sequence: CSVETGGRS.